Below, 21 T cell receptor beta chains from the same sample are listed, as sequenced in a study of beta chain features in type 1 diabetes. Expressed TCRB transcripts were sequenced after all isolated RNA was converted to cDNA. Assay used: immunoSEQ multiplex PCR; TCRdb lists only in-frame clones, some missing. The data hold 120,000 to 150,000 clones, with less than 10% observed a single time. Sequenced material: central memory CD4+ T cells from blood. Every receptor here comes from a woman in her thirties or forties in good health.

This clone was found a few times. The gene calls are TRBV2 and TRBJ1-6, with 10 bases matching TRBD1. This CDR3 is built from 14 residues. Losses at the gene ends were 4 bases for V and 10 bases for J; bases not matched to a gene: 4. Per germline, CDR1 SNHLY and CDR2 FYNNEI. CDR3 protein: CASSVGDRGSPLHF. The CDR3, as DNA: TGTGCCAGCAGTGTTGGGGACAGGGGATCACCCCTCCACTTT.

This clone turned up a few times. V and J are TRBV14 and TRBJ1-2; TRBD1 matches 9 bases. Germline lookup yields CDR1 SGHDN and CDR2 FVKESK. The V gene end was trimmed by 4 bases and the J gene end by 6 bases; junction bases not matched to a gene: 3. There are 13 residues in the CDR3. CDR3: CASSPGQGNGYTF. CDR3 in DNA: TGTGCCAGCAGCCCGGGACAGGGAAATGGCTACACCTTC.

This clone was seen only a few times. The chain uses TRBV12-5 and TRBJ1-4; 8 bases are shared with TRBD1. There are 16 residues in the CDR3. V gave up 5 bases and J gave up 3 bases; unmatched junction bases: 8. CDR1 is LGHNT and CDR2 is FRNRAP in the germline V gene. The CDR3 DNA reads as TGTGCTAGTGGTCCGGAGATGACAGGGGCTAATGAAAAACTGTTTTTT. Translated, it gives CASGPEMTGANEKLFF.

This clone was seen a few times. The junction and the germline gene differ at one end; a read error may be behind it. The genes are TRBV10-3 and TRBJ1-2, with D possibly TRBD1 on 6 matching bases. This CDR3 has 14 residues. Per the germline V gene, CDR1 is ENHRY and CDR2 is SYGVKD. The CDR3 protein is CAITETGDYYGYTF. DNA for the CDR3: TGTGCCATCACTGAGACAGGCGATTACTATGGCTACACCTTC.

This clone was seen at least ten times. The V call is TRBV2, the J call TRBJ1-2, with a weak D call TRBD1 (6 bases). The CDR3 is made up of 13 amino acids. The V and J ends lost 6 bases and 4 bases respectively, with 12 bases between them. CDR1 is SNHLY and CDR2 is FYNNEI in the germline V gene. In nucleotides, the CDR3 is TGTGCCAGCAGCCCAGGGGTTGGCTATGGCTACACCTTC. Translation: CASSPGVGYGYTF.

CDR3 loop: CASSLPGHDKNIQYF. CDR3 nucleotides: TGTGCCAGCAGCCTCCCCGGACATGACAAAAACATTCAGTACTTC. This sequence joins TRBV5-4 and TRBJ2-4; the D gene is possibly TRBD1 (5 bases). CDR3 length equals 15 residues. The V gene lost 4 bases and the J gene lost 3 bases, with 14 bases spanning the gap. Germline CDR1 and CDR2: SGHNT and YYREEE (reference sequence). Full variable domain (remainder filled in from reference TRBV5-4 and TRBJ2-4): ETGVTQSPTHLIKTRGQQVTLRCSSQSGHNTVSWYQQALGQGPQFIFQYYREEENGRGNFPPRFSGLQFPNYSSELNVNALELDDSALYLCASSLPGHDKNIQYFGAGTRLSVL.

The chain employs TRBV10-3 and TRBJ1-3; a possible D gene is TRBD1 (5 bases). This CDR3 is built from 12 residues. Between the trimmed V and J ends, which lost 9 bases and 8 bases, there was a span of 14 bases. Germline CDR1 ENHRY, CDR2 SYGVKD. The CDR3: CAIGQKVDTIYF. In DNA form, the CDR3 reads TGTGCCATTGGACAAAAGGTTGACACCATATATTTT.

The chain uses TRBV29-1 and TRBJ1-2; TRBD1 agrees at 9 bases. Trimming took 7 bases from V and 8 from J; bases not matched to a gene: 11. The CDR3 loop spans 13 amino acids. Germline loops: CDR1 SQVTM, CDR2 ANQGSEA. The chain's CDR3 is CSAGTGMGGGYTF. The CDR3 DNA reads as TGCAGCGCCGGGACAGGGATGGGTGGCGGCTACACCTTC.

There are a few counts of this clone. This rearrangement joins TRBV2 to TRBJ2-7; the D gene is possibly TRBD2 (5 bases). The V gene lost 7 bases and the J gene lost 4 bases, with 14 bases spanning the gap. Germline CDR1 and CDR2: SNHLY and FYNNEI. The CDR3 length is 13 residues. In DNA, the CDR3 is TGTGCCAGCACGCTCCTAGCAACATACGAGCAGTACTTC. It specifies CASTLLATYEQYF.

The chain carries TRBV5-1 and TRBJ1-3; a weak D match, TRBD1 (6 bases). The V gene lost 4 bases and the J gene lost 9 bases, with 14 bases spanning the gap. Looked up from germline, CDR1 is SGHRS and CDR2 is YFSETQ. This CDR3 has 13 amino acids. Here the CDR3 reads CASSEQGSGTIYF. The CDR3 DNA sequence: TGCGCCAGCAGCGAACAGGGTTCAGGCACCATATATTTT.

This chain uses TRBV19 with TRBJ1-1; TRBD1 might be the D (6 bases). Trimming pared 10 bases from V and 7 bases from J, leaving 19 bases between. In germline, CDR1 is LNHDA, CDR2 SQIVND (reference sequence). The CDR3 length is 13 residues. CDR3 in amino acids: CATSKGGGLEAFF. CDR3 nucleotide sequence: TGTGCCACCTCCAAGGGGGGGGGACTTGAAGCTTTCTTT.

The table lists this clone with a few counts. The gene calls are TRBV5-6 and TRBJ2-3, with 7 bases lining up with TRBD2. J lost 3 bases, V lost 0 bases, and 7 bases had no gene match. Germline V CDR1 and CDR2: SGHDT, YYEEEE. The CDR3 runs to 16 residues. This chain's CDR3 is CASSLARTSETDTQYF. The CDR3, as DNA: TGTGCCAGCAGCTTGGCCCGGACTAGTGAAACAGATACGCAGTATTTT.

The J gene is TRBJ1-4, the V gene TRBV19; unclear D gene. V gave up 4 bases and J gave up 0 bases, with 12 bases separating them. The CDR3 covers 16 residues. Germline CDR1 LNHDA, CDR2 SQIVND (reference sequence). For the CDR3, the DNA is TGTGCCAGTAGTACGGAGCGGAGTGCAACTAATGAAAAACTGTTTTTT. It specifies CASSTERSATNEKLFF. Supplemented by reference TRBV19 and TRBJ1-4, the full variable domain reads DGGITQSPKYLFRKEGQNVTLSCEQNLNHDAMYWYRQDPGQGLRLIYYSQIVNDFQKGDIAEGYSVSREKKESFPLTVTSAQKNPTAFYLCASSTERSATNEKLFFGSGTQLSVL.

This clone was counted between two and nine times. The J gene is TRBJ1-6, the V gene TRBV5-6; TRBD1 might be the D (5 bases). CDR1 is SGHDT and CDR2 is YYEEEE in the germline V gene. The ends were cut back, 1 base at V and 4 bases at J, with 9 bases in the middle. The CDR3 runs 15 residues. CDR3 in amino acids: CASSLPGSYNSPLHF. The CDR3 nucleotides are TGTGCCAGCAGCTTGCCAGGGTCTTATAATTCACCCCTCCACTTT.

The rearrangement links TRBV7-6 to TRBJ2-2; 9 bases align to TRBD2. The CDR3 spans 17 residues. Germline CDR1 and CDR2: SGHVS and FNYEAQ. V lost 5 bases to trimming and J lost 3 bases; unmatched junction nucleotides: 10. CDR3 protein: CASSPARLAVHTGELFF. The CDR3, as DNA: TGTGCCAGCAGCCCCGCCCGACTAGCGGTCCACACCGGGGAGCTGTTTTTT.

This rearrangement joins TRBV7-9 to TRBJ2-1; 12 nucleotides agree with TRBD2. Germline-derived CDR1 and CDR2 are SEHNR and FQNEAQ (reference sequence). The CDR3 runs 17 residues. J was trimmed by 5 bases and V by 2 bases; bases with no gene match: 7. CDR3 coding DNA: TGTGCCAGCAGCTTAAGACCTCGGACTAGCGGGGACAATGAGCAGTTCTTC. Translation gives CASSLRPRTSGDNEQFF.

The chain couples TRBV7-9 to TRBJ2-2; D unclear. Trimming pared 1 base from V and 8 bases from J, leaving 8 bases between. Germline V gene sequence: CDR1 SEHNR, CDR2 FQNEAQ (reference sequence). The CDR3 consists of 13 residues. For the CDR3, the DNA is TGTGCCAGCAGCTTAGGTGAAGCTGGGGAGCTGTTTTTT. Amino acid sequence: CASSLGEAGELFF.

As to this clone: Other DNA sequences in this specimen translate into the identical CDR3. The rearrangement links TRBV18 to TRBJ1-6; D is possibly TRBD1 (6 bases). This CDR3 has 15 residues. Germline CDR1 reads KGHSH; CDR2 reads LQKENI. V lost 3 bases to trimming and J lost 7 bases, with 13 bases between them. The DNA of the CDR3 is TGTGCCAGCTCACCGCGGACAGCAAACAATTCACCCCTCCACTTT. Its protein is CASSPRTANNSPLHF.

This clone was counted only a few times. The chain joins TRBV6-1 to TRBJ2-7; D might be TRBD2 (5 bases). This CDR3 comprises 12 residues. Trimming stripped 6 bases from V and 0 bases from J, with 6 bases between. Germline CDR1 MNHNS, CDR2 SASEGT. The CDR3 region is CASRAASYEQYF. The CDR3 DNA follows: TGTGCCAGCAGAGCGGCCTCCTACGAGCAGTACTTC.

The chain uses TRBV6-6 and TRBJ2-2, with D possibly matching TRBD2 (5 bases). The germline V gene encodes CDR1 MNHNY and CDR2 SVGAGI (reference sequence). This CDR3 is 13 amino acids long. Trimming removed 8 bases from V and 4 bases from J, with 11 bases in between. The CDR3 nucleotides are TGTGCCAGCGTCGGACTTTCCACCGGGGAGCTGTTTTTT. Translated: CASVGLSTGELFF.

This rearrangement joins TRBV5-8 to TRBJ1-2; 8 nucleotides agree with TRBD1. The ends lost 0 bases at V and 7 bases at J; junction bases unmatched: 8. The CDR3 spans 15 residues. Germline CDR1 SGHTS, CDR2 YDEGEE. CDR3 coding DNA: TGTGCCAGCAGCTTGGCCCTTTCGACAGGGGCTGGCTACACCTTC. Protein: CASSLALSTGAGYTF.